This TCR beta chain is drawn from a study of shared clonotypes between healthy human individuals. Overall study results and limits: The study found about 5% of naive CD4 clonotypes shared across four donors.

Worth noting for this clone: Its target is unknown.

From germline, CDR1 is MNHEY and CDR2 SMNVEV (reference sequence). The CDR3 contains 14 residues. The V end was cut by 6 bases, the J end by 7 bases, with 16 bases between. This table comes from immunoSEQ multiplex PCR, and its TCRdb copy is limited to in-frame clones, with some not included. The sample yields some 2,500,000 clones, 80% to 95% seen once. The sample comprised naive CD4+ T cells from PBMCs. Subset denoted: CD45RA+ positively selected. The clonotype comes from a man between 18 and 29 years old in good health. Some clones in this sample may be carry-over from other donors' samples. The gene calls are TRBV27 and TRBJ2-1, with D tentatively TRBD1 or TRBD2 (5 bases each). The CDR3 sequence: CASRPPGLQNEQFF. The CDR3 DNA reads TGTGCCAGCAGGCCGCCGGGGCTTCAAAATGAGCAGTTCTTC.